This T cell receptor (beta chain) was observed in a study of blood T cells in healthy people across ages. In germline, CDR1 is MGHDK, CDR2 SYGVNS. The V and J ends lost 5 bases and 0 bases respectively, with 9 bases between them. The CDR3 is made up of 14 amino acids. The sample holds a few counts of this clonotype. Every donor gave ten milliliters of peripheral blood. The authors ran a second PCR of about 7 to 11 cycles using a sample-barcoded 5' primer and a J-beta primer mix. Each CDR3 protein gets one entry after TCRdb re-called the 5' RACE reads with MiXCR. The profile shows 1,300,000 or so distinct CDR3 sequences, almost 60% of them singletons.

The chain links TRBV25-1 to TRBJ2-3; D is unresolved. Source material: blood. The source is a man aged 18-30 years in good health. CDR3 bases: TGTGCCAGCAGTTCTCCCCTCAGCACAGATACGCAGTATTTT. This encodes CASSSPLSTDTQYF.